Shown below are 31 T cell receptor beta chains from a single sample sequenced in a study of cytomegalovirus exposure and HLA in healthy donors. Sequencing was performed with immunoSEQ multiplex PCR; in TCRdb, only in-frame clones are kept and a portion is missing. Altogether 200,000 to 250,000 clones are present, over 80% being singletons, with the ten largest covering 5.5% to 6.5%. The material sequenced was PBMCs. These receptors were taken from a woman aged 18-29 years in good health and CMV-seronegative.

The chain links TRBV5-1 to TRBJ1-5; D remains ambiguous. V gave up 4 bases and J gave up 2 bases, with 10 bases separating them. The CDR3 loop spans 14 amino acids. Germline assignment: CDR1 SGHRS and CDR2 YFSETQ. CDR3 nucleotide sequence: TGCGCCAGCAGCCCGGACGGGGGCAATCAGCCCCAGCATTTT. Translating it yields CASSPDGGNQPQHF.

Remarks on this clone: Other DNA sequences from this sample encode an identical CDR3 as well. This chain connects TRBV5-1 to TRBJ1-5, with D possibly being TRBD1 (5 bases). V was clipped by 0 bases and J by 2 bases, with 9 bases between them. In germline, CDR1 is SGHRS, CDR2 YFSETQ. There are 15 residues in the CDR3. The CDR3 nucleotides are TGCGCCAGCAGCTTGGGGCAGGGCCGCAATCAGCCCCAGCATTTT. Amino acids: CASSLGQGRNQPQHF.

The chain couples TRBV28 to TRBJ1-5; D possibly corresponds to TRBD1 (5 bases). Germline CDR1 is MDHEN and CDR2 is SYDVKM. V shed 3 bases and J shed 3 bases, with 9 bases lying between them. CDR3 length: 14 amino acids. The CDR3 DNA reads TGTGCCAGCAGTTTTCACAGGTCCAATCAGCCCCAGCATTTT. Translated: CASSFHRSNQPQHF.

In this sample, this clone turned up once. The chain is built from TRBV28 and TRBJ2-2; 8 bases align to TRBD2. V lost 6 bases, J lost 4 bases, and 10 bases stayed unmatched. Germline-derived CDR1 and CDR2 are MDHEN and SYDVKM. The CDR3 has 16 residues. This CDR3 reads CASRAGGLDLTGELFF. The CDR3, as DNA: TGTGCCAGCAGGGCGGGGGGACTAGACCTCACCGGGGAGCTGTTTTTT. The full variable domain, completed using reference TRBV28 and TRBJ2-2, is DVKVTQSSRYLVKRTGEKVFLECVQDMDHENMFWYRQDPGLGLRLIYFSYDVKMKEKGDIPEGYSVSREKKERFSLILESASTNQTSMYLCASRAGGLDLTGELFFGEGSRLTVL.

The chain is built from TRBV6-1 and TRBJ1-2; D might be TRBD1 (5 bases). The CDR3 is 11 amino acids. V lost 11 bases, J lost 6 bases, and 13 bases lay in between. Germline CDR1 and CDR2: MNHNS and SASEGT. CDR3 sequence reads: CAAQGNDGYTF. CDR3 DNA: TGTGCCGCCCAGGGAAACGATGGCTACACCTTC.

The V and J genes are TRBV27 and TRBJ2-3; the D is unclear. This CDR3 region has 13 residues. With 6 bases removed from V and 3 bases from J, the gap between germline ends came to 10 bases. CDR1 is MNHEY and CDR2 is SMNVEV in the germline V gene (reference sequence). Written as DNA, the CDR3 is TGTGCCAGCAGACCCCGTTCTACAGATACGCAGTATTTT. Its translation is CASRPRSTDTQYF.

A few counts support this clone. J is TRBJ2-2 and V is TRBV11-2; D is ambiguous. Trimming left V 5 bases short and J 4 bases short, with 14 bases between. Germline V gives CDR1 SGHAT, CDR2 FQNNGV. The CDR3 loop spans 15 amino acids. CDR3 sequence (DNA): TGTGCCAGCAGCCCTCCGGGTCTGCCCACCGGGGAGCTGTTTTTT. This gives the protein CASSPPGLPTGELFF. The full variable domain, rest sourced from reference TRBV11-2 and TRBJ2-2, is EAGVAQSPRYKIIEKRQSVAFWCNPISGHATLYWYQQILGQGPKLLIQFQNNGVVDDSQLPKDRFSAERLKGVDSTLKIQPAKLEDSAVYLCASSPPGLPTGELFFGEGSRLTVL.

This sequence joins TRBV7-9 and TRBJ1-2, with D possibly TRBD1 on 6 matching bases. This CDR3 is 13 amino acids long. The V gene lost 1 base and the J gene lost 12 bases, with 15 bases spanning the gap. Germline V CDR1 and CDR2: SEHNR, FQNEAQ (reference sequence). The CDR3 loop is CASSLEYRTANTF. The CDR3 region has the DNA TGTGCCAGCAGCTTAGAGTACCGGACAGCCAACACCTTC.

The chain links TRBV9 to TRBJ2-2; tentatively, D is TRBD1 (5 bases). CDR1 is SGDLS and CDR2 is YYNGEE in the germline V gene. The germline V and J ends were trimmed by 3 bases and 4 bases, with 10 bases remaining between them. CDR3 length: 14 amino acids. The CDR3 nucleotides are TGTGCCAGCAGCGGACAAAGGGGCACCGGGGAGCTGTTTTTT. This sequence encodes CASSGQRGTGELFF.

This chain connects TRBV6-6 to TRBJ1-5; the match to TRBD1 covers 9 bases. This CDR3 is 15 amino acids long. The V gene's germline CDR1 is MNHNY and CDR2 SVGAGI (reference sequence). The junction had 8 bases not matched to a gene; V was cut back by 4 bases and J by 7 bases. The CDR3 region has the DNA TGTGCCAGCAGTTGGGACCGGGGACAGGGACAGCCCCAGCATTTT. Its protein is CASSWDRGQGQPQHF.

This clone was seen a few times. The chain carries TRBV11-2 and TRBJ2-1; D is unclear. CDR1 is SGHAT, CDR2 FQNNGV, per germline. This CDR3 comprises 15 residues. Trimming removed 5 bases at V and 7 bases at J, with 18 bases between. CDR3 bases: TGTGCCAGCAGCCTTTCAGCTGGGCAGTGGAATGAGCAGTTCTTC. Translated, it gives CASSLSAGQWNEQFF.

V usage is TRBV6-1 and J usage is TRBJ1-1, with a weak D call TRBD1 (5 bases). CDR1 is MNHNS, CDR2 SASEGT, per germline. This CDR3 is built from 10 residues. The V and J ends lost 5 bases and 13 bases respectively, with 11 bases between them. CDR3 sequence reads: CASSPGTGFF. In DNA form, the CDR3 reads TGTGCCAGCAGTCCCGGGACCGGTTTCTTT.

V is TRBV30 and J is TRBJ1-5, with D unclear. V lost 0 bases to trimming and J lost 1 base, with 10 bases between them. The germline CDR1 and CDR2 sequences are GTSNPN and SVGIG (reference sequence). The CDR3 covers 15 residues. CDR3 region: CAWSVDRASNQPQHF. The CDR3 DNA follows: TGTGCCTGGAGTGTAGATAGGGCGAGCAATCAGCCCCAGCATTTT.

This chain connects TRBV4-1 to TRBJ2-6, with a tentative D call TRBD2 (6 bases). Germline V lookup: CDR1 MGHRA, CDR2 YSYEKL. This CDR3 is built from 16 residues. The V end lost 0 bases, the J end lost 1 base, and 7 bases lay between the germline ends. CDR3 bases: TGCGCCAGCAGCCAAGAGGAGGGATCTGGGGCCAACGTCCTGACTTTC. Its translation is CASSQEEGSGANVLTF.

V is TRBV6-5 and J is TRBJ2-7; D not certain. Deletions cut 6 bases from V and 2 bases from J, with 14 bases between. This CDR3 is built from 14 residues. Germline assignment: CDR1 MNHEY and CDR2 SVGAGI. CDR3 loop: CASRQASITYEQYF. The CDR3 region has the DNA TGTGCCAGCAGGCAGGCCTCCATCACCTACGAGCAGTACTTC.

V usage is TRBV7-6 and J usage is TRBJ1-1; D gene uncertain. Trimming shortened V by 0 bases and J by 4 bases, and 9 bases separated the two germline ends. Germline V lookup: CDR1 SGHVS, CDR2 FNYEAQ. The CDR3 has 14 residues. The CDR3 loop reads CASSLAGGITEAFF. The CDR3 DNA is TGTGCCAGCAGCTTAGCGGGAGGGATCACTGAAGCTTTCTTT.

V is TRBV6-5 and J is TRBJ2-1; 11 bases are shared with TRBD2. The V segment lost 2 bases and the J segment 2 bases; nucleotides outside the gene matches: 2. The CDR3 is 16 amino acids. The germline V gene encodes CDR1 MNHEY and CDR2 SVGAGI. CDR3 DNA: TGTGCCAGCAGTTACGAACTAGCGGGAGCCTACAATGAGCAGTTCTTC. Its protein is CASSYELAGAYNEQFF.

This clone was picked up a small number of times. The chain employs TRBV7-3 and TRBJ1-1, with D tentatively TRBD1 (5 bases). Trimming removed 4 bases at V and 5 bases at J, with 14 bases between. CDR3 length: 14 amino acids. The germline V gene encodes CDR1 SGHTA and CDR2 FQGTGA. CDR3 DNA sequence: TGTGCCAGCAGCTCGCTCGGGGGATCGACTGAAGCTTTCTTT. Translated: CASSSLGGSTEAFF. Full variable domain (rest looked up from reference TRBV7-3 and TRBJ1-1): GAGVSQTPSNKVTEKGKYVELRCDPISGHTALYWYRQSLGQGPEFLIYFQGTGAADDSGLPNDRFFAVRPEGSVSTLKIQRTERGDSAVYLCASSSLGGSTEAFFGQGTRLTVV.

CDR3 DNA sequence: TGCGCCAGCAGCCAAGACAGAGACACCCTTCCGTTCGGCTACACCTTC. Translated: CASSQDRDTLPFGYTF. This chain connects TRBV4-1 to TRBJ1-2; D is ambiguous. Germline assignment: CDR1 MGHRA and CDR2 YSYEKL. Trimming cost V 0 bases and J 8 bases, with 19 bases left between them. The CDR3 is 16 amino acids.

Only a few counts were recorded for this clone. The chain employs TRBV30 and TRBJ1-3; D is unclear. The CDR3 sequence is 14 residues long. CDR1 GTSNPN and CDR2 SVGIG come from the germline V gene (reference sequence). With 3 bases removed from V and 2 bases from J, the gap between germline ends came to 11 bases. DNA of the CDR3: TGTGCCTGGAGAAAAACAGCTACTGGAAACACCATATATTTT. Residues: CAWRKTATGNTIYF.

This clone turned up a few times. V is TRBV10-2 and J is TRBJ1-1, with no clear D. Trimming cost V 4 bases and J 4 bases, with 13 bases left between them. CDR3 length: 14 residues. The germline V gene encodes CDR1 WSHSY and CDR2 SAAADI. The CDR3 DNA reads as TGCGCCAGCAGTGTCGGGGTTGAGGGCACTGAAGCTTTCTTT. Translating it yields CASSVGVEGTEAFF.

Notes on this clone: At the DNA level, this CDR3 is encoded by other sequences in the same sample as well. The rearrangement joins TRBV27 to TRBJ2-1; D not certain. With 1 base removed from V and 4 bases from J, the gap between germline ends came to 5 bases. Germline lookup yields CDR1 MNHEY and CDR2 SMNVEV (reference sequence). The length of the CDR3 is 13 residues. The CDR3 is CASSLFPYNEQFF. CDR3 in DNA: TGTGCCAGCAGTTTATTTCCTTACAATGAGCAGTTCTTC.

This clone was seen a few times. The chain couples TRBV27 to TRBJ1-6; perhaps TRBD1 as D (5 bases). The CDR3 runs to 14 residues. CDR1 and CDR2 from the germline V gene are MNHEY and SMNVEV (reference sequence). V was cut by 3 bases and J by 9 bases, with 12 bases left in between. Written as DNA, the CDR3 is TGTGCCAGCAGTTTCAGGGAATCAACTTCACCCCTCCACTTT. Its protein is CASSFRESTSPLHF.

The chain is built from TRBV30 and TRBJ2-2; D unresolved. The germline V gene has CDR1 GTSNPN and CDR2 SVGIG (reference sequence). The CDR3 is 14 amino acids. Trimming shortened V by 0 bases and J by 8 bases, and 13 bases separated the two germline ends. CDR3 residues: CAWSVLGFRGELFF. The CDR3 DNA reads TGTGCCTGGAGTGTACTGGGGTTTCGGGGGGAGCTGTTTTTT. The full variable domain, in which reference TRBV30 and TRBJ2-2 provide the parts outside the CDR3, is SQTIHQWPATLVQPVGSPLSLECTVEGTSNPNLYWYRQAAGRGLQLLFYSVGIGQISSEVPQNLSASRPQDRQFILSSKKLLLSDSGFYLCAWSVLGFRGELFFGEGSRLTVL.

The chain uses TRBV27 and TRBJ2-5, with D possibly being TRBD2 (5 bases). Trimming left V 3 bases short and J 5 bases short, with 10 bases between. The CDR3 length is 13 residues. The germline V gene encodes CDR1 MNHEY and CDR2 SMNVEV (reference sequence). The chain's CDR3 is CASSFGGSETQYF. In DNA form, the CDR3 reads TGTGCCAGCAGTTTCGGCGGGTCGGAGACCCAGTACTTC.

This chain uses TRBV7-2 with TRBJ2-1; D unresolved. The length of the CDR3 is 14 residues. CDR1 is SGHTA and CDR2 is FQGNSA in the germline V gene. Trimming took off 5 bases at V and 7 bases at J, with 15 bases between the two ends. The CDR3, as DNA: TGTGCCAGCAGCCCGACACTAAGTGGGAATGAGCAGTTCTTC. Translation gives CASSPTLSGNEQFF.

This chain uses TRBV5-1 with TRBJ1-2; the match to TRBD1 covers 8 bases. V was pared by 3 bases and J by 1 base, with 11 bases of the junction left unmatched. The CDR3 consists of 17 residues. Germline V lookup: CDR1 SGHRS, CDR2 YFSETQ. CDR3 in amino acids: CASSSDPGQALNYGYTF. The DNA of the CDR3 is TGCGCCAGCAGCTCGGACCCGGGACAGGCGCTTAACTATGGCTACACCTTC. The full variable domain, completed using reference TRBV5-1 and TRBJ1-2, is KAGVTQTPRYLIKTRGQQVTLSCSPISGHRSVSWYQQTPGQGLQFLFEYFSETQRNKGNFPGRFSGRQFSNSRSEMNVSTLELGDSALYLCASSSDPGQALNYGYTFGSGTRLTVV.

This clone was recorded once. The chain is built from TRBV6-5 and TRBJ2-1, with D tentatively TRBD2 (6 bases). The CDR3 loop spans 12 amino acids. Trimming took off 5 bases at V and 9 bases at J, with 11 bases between the two ends. Germline V CDR1 and CDR2: MNHEY, SVGAGI. The CDR3 reads CASSRTMSEQFF. The CDR3 coding sequence is TGTGCCAGCAGTAGGACTATGAGTGAGCAGTTCTTC.

V and J are TRBV2 and TRBJ1-6, with D possibly TRBD1 on 5 matching bases. The CDR3 length is 18 residues. Germline V lookup: CDR1 SNHLY, CDR2 FYNNEI. Trimming shortened V by 2 bases and J by 6 bases, and 20 bases separated the two germline ends. CDR3 DNA sequence: TGTGCCAGCAGTGAAATAGGGGCAGCCAGCACTCTTAATTCACCCCTCCACTTT. As protein: CASSEIGAASTLNSPLHF.

This chain links TRBV28 with TRBJ2-1, with 8 nucleotides matching TRBD2. Germline CDR1 and CDR2: MDHEN and SYDVKM. J gave up 8 bases and V 2 bases, and 8 bases lay outside the gene matches. The CDR3 contains 15 residues. The CDR3: CASSLVGRGLDEQFF. CDR3 bases: TGTGCCAGCAGTTTAGTCGGGAGGGGTCTAGATGAGCAGTTCTTC.

This clone was picked up one time. CDR3 DNA sequence: TGCGCCAGCAGCTTAGGTGGCAGTAGCAACGAGCAGTACTTC. It translates to CASSLGGSSNEQYF. The genes are TRBV5-1 and TRBJ2-7; no definite D call. CDR3 length: 14 amino acids. Germline lookup yields CDR1 SGHRS and CDR2 YFSETQ. With 2 bases removed from V and 5 bases from J, the gap between germline ends came to 14 bases. Full variable domain (rest looked up from reference TRBV5-1 and TRBJ2-7): KAGVTQTPRYLIKTRGQQVTLSCSPISGHRSVSWYQQTPGQGLQFLFEYFSETQRNKGNFPGRFSGRQFSNSRSEMNVSTLELGDSALYLCASSLGGSSNEQYFGPGTRLTVT.